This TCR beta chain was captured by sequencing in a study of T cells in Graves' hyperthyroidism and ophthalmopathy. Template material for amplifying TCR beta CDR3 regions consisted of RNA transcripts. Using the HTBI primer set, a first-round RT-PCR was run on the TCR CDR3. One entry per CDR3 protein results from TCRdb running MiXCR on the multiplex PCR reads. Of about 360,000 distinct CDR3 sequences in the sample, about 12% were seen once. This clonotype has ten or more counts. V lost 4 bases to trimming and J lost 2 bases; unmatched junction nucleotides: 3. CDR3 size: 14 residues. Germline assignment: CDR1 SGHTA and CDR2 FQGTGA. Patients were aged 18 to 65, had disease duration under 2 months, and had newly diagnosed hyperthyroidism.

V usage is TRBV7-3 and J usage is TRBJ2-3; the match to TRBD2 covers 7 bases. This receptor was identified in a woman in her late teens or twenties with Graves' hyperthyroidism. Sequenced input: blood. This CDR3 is CASSSGLNTDTQYF. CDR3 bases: TGTGCCAGCAGCTCGGGACTAAACACAGATACGCAGTATTTT.